The rows below give T cell receptor beta chains drawn from one sample of a study of T cells in Graves' hyperthyroidism and ophthalmopathy. TCRdb called the multiplex PCR reads again in MiXCR, with one record for every CDR3 protein. The sample yields 400,000 to 600,000 distinct CDR3 sequences, roughly 20% seen once. Sequenced: blood. The receptors derive from a man aged 18 to 30 with Graves' hyperthyroidism. Both conserved end residues are part of each CDR3. Each record gives: D gene, J gene, V gene, CDR3 protein. A D gene is named only where the DNA matches it firmly.

. TRBJ1-1 TRBV19 CAPKLGTPGYMNTEAFF
. TRBJ2-7 TRBV6-1 CASRRTGSSYEQYF
TRBD1 TRBJ2-2 TRBV6-4 CASSHVTGVANTGELFF
. TRBJ1-2 TRBV29-1 CSVYRDGYTF
. TRBJ2-7 TRBV7-2 CASSTTTGSYEQYF
. TRBJ2-7 TRBV30 CAWSRGELYEQYF
. TRBJ1-2 TRBV6-1 CASSEAGTPYGYTF
. TRBJ1-1 TRBV18 CASSDQVGLNTEAFF
. TRBJ1-2 TRBV2 CASSEHTVEGYTF
. TRBJ2-2 TRBV28 CASTGLGGGTGELFF
. TRBJ1-2 TRBV12-3/TRBV12-4 CASSRDGKYGYTF
. TRBJ2-5 TRBV7-8 CASSATRNGKTQYF
TRBD1 TRBJ1-1 TRBV27 CASSYGQASMNTEAFF
TRBD1 TRBJ1-1 TRBV12-3/TRBV12-4 CASSPTGGATEAFF
. TRBJ1-1 TRBV2 CASSEEITGGAFF
TRBD2 TRBJ2-5 TRBV5-5 CASSLLAGRRETQYF
. TRBJ1-1 TRBV11-2 CASSLAGIKAFF
. TRBJ2-7 TRBV19 CASSIGDLSYEQYF
. TRBJ2-7 TRBV11-2 CASSDPAISGTSTYEQYF
TRBD1 TRBJ2-7 TRBV12-5 CASGNQGQTTYEQYF
TRBD2 TRBJ2-6 TRBV29-1 CSVYLAGSSGANVLTF
. TRBJ1-6 TRBV10-3 CAISEDGPPSPLHF
. TRBJ1-1 TRBV28 CSSSQSSFSGWGSNTEAFF
. TRBJ1-5 TRBV28 CASSRRGFHQPQHF
TRBD1 TRBJ1-1 TRBV6-1 CASSGGQHTEAFF
. TRBJ2-7 TRBV6-1 CASSGRGEYEQYF
TRBD1 TRBJ1-5 TRBV20-1 CSARDSHYRGGQPQHF
. TRBJ2-5 TRBV12-3/TRBV12-4 CASSSRKGAQYF
. TRBJ1-1 TRBV5-1 CASSLAGDGTEAFF
. TRBJ1-2 TRBV7-3 CASSPATESNYGYTF
. TRBJ2-1 TRBV6-1 CASSERRLAYNEQFF
. TRBJ1-2 TRBV12-3/TRBV12-4 CASCRDSNYGYTF
. TRBJ1-2 TRBV6-2/TRBV6-3 CASSTEPVGGPPNYGYTF
TRBD1 TRBJ1-5 TRBV28 CASSADREGGQPQHF